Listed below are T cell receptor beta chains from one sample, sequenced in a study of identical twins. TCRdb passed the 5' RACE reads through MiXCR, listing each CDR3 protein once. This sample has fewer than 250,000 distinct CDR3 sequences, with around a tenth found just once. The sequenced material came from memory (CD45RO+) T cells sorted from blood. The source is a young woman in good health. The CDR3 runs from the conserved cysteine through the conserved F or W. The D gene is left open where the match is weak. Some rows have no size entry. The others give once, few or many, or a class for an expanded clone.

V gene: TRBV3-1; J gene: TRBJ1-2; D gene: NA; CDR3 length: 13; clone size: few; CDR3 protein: CASSTHTGGGYTF; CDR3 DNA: TGTGCCAGCAGCACACACACAGGCGGCGGCTACACCTTC
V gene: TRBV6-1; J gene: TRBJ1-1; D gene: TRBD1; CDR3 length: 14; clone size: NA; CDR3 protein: CASITTGVRTEAFF; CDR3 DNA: TGTGCCAGTATAACGACAGGGGTTCGGACTGAAGCTTTCTTT
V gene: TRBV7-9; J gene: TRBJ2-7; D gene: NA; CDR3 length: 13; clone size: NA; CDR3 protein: CASSPWGGHEQYF; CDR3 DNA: TGTGCCAGCAGCCCCTGGGGGGGGCACGAGCAGTACTTC
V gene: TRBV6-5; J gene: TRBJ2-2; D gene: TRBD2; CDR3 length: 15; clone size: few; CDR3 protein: CASSYGGGAPGELFF; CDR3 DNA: TGTGCCAGCAGTTACGGCGGGGGGGCCCCCGGGGAGCTGTTTTTT
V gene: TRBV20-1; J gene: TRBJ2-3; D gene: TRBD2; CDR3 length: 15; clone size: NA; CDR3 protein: CSARDRSGGAFTQYF; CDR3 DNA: TGCAGTGCTAGAGATCGGAGCGGGGGGGCGTTTACGCAGTATTTT
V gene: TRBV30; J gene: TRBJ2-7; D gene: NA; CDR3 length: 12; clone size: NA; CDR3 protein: CARQTGPYEQYF; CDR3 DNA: TGTGCCCGCCAGACAGGACCCTACGAGCAGTACTTC
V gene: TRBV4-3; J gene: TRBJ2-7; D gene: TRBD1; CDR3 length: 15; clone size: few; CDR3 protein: CASSQGTGEFYEQYF; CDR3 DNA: TGCGCCAGCAGCCAAGGGACAGGGGAATTCTACGAGCAGTACTTC
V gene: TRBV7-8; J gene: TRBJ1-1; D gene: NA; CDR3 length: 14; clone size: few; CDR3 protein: CASSLAVWDTEAFF; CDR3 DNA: TGTGCCAGCAGCTTAGCCGTTTGGGACACTGAAGCTTTCTTT
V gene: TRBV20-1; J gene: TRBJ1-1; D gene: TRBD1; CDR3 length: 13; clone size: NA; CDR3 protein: CSVLTGYDTEAFF; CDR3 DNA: TGCAGTGTTTTGACAGGGTACGACACTGAAGCTTTCTTT
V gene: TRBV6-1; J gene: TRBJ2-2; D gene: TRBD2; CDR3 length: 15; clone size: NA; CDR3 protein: CASNQLAGGTGELFF; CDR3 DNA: TGTGCCAGCAACCAACTAGCGGGGGGGACCGGGGAGCTGTTTTTT
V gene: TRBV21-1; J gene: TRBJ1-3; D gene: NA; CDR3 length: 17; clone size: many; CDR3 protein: CASSSPLKGRLGNTIYF; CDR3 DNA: TGTGCCAGCAGCTCACCCCTGAAGGGCCGACTTGGAAACACCATATATTTT
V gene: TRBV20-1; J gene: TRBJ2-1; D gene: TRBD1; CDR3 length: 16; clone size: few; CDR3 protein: CSARGGWQGASNEQFF; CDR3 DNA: TGCAGTGCTAGAGGAGGATGGCAGGGGGCGAGTAATGAGCAGTTCTTC
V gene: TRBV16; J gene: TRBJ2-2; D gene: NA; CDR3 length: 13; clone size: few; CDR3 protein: CASSQYSAGELFF; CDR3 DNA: TGTGCCAGCAGCCAATACTCGGCCGGGGAGCTGTTTTTT
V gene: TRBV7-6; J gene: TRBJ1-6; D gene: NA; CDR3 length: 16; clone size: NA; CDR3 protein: CASSLLGRGYNSPLHF; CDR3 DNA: TGTGCCAGCAGCTTGCTCGGCAGGGGCTATAATTCACCCCTCCACTTT
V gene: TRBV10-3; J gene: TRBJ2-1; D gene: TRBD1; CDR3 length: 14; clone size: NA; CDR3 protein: CAISESGGPNEQFF; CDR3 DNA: TGTGCCATCAGTGAGTCAGGGGGCCCCAATGAGCAGTTCTTC
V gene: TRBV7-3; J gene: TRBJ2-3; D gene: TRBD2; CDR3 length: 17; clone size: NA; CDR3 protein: CASSFLAGGSLGDTQYF; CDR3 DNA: TGTGCCAGCAGCTTTTTAGCGGGGGGGTCATTAGGAGATACGCAGTATTTT
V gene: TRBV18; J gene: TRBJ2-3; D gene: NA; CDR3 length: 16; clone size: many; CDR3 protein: CASSPPAPRVTDTQYF; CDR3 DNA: TGTGCCAGCTCACCACCCGCGCCAAGAGTCACAGATACGCAGTATTTT
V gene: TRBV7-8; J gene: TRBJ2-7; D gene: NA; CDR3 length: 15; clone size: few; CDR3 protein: CASSPTDPRGYEQYF; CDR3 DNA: TGTGCCAGCAGCCCCACCGATCCGCGGGGTTACGAGCAGTACTTC
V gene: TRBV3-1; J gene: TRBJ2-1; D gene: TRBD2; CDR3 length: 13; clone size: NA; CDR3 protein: CASSHSGAGEQFF; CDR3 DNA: TGTGCCAGCAGCCATAGCGGGGCCGGTGAGCAGTTCTTC
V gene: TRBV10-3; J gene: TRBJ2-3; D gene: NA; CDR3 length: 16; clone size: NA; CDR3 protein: CAISGLRGPSTDTQYF; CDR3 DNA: TGTGCCATCAGTGGATTGCGGGGACCCAGCACAGATACGCAGTATTTT
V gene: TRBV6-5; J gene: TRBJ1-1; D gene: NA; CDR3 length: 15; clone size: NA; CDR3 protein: CASSYSILLNTEAFF; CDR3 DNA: TGTGCCAGCAGTTACAGTATTCTATTGAACACTGAAGCTTTCTTT
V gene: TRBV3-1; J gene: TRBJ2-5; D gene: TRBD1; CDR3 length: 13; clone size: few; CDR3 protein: CASSIGTAETQYF; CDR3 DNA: TGTGCCAGCAGTATTGGGACAGCAGAGACCCAGTACTTC
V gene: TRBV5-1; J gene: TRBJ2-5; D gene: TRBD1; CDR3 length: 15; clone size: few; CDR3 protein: CASSFLGTAQETQYF; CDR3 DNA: TGCGCCAGCAGCTTCTTAGGGACAGCCCAAGAGACCCAGTACTTC
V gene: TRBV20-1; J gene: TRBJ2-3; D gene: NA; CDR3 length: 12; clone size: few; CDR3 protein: CSARTNTDTQYF; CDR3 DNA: TGCAGTGCGAGAACCAACACAGATACGCAGTATTTT
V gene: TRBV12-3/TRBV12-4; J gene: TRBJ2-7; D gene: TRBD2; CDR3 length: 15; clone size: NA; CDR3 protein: CASSRGLEVSSEQYF; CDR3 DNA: TGTGCCAGCAGTCGGGGACTAGAAGTGTCATCCGAGCAGTACTTC
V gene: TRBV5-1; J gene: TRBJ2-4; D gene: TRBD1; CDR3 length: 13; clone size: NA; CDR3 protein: CASSPGQGSVQYF; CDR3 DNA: TGCGCCAGCAGCCCGGGACAGGGGTCAGTTCAGTACTTC
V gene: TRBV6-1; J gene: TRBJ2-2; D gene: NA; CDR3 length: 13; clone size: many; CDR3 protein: CASSEGLSGELFF; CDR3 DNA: TGTGCCAGCAGTGAGGGTCTTTCCGGGGAGCTGTTTTTT
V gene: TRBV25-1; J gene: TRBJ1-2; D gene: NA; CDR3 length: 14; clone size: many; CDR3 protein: CASSESDPLYGYTF; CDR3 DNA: TGTGCCAGCAGTGAATCGGACCCCCTCTATGGCTACACCTTC
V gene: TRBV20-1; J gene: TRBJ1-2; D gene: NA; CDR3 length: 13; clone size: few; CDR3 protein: CSASGQGNYGYTF; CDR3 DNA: TGCAGTGCTAGCGGGCAGGGTAACTATGGCTACACCTTC
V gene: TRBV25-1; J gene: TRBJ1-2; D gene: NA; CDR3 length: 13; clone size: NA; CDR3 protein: CASRTGTADGYTF; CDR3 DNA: TGTGCCAGTCGTACCGGGACCGCGGATGGCTACACCTTC
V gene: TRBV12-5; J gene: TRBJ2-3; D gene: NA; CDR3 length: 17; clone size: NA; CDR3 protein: CASGLGSSRGPGDTQYF; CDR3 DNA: TGTGCTAGTGGTTTGGGTAGCTCCCGGGGGCCCGGAGATACGCAGTATTTT
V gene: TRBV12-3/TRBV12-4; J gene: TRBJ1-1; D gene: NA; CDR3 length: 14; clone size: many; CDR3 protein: CASSPGQRNTEAFF; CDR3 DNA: TGTGCCAGCAGTCCTGGACAGAGGAACACTGAAGCTTTCTTT
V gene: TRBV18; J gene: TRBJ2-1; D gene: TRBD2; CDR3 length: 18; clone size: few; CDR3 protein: CASSPPGLASGRVNEQFF; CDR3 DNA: TGTGCCAGCTCACCACCAGGGTTGGCTAGCGGGAGAGTCAATGAGCAGTTCTTC
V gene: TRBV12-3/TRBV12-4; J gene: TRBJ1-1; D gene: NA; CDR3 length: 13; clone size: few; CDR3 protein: CASSPTANTEAFF; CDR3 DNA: TGTGCCAGCAGTCCGACAGCGAACACTGAAGCTTTCTTT
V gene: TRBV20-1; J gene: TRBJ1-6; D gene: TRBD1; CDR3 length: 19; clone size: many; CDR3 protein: CSAIVPGQGAEPYNSPLHF; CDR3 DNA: TGCAGTGCTATAGTACCGGGACAGGGGGCGGAACCCTATAATTCACCCCTCCACTTT
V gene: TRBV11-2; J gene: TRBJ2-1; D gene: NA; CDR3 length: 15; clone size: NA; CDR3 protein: CASSPLAVGQIEQFF; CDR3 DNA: TGTGCCAGCAGCCCATTAGCGGTGGGGCAGATAGAGCAGTTCTTC
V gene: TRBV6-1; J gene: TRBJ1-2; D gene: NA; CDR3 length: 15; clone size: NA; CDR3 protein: CASSGGPPPKGGYTF; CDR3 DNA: TGTGCCAGCAGTGGGGGGCCCCCCCCAAAGGGTGGCTACACCTTC
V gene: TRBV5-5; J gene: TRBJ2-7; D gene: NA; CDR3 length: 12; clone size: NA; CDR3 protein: CASSLMGSEQYF; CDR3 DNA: TGTGCCAGCAGCTTGATGGGCTCCGAGCAGTACTTC
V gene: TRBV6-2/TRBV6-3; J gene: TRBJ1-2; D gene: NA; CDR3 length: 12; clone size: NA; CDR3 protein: CASSSSHYGYTF; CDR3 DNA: TGTGCCAGCAGTTCGAGTCACTATGGCTACACCTTC
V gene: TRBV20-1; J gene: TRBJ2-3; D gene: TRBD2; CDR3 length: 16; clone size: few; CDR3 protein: CSARDRGRSSTDTQYF; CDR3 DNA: TGCAGTGCTAGAGATCGCGGGAGGTCTTCCACAGATACGCAGTATTTT
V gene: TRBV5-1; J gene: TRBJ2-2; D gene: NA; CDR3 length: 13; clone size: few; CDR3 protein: CASGLEVTGELFF; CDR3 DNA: TGCGCCAGCGGGTTGGAAGTCACCGGGGAGCTGTTTTTT
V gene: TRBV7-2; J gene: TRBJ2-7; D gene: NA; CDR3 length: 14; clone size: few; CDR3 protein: CASARRASSYEQYF; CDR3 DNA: TGTGCCAGCGCCCGGAGGGCGAGCTCCTACGAGCAGTACTTC
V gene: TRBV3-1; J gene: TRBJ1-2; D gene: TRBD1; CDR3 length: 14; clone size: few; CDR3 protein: CASSPSDRRGSYTF; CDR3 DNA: TGTGCCAGCAGCCCTTCGGACAGGAGAGGAAGCTACACCTTC
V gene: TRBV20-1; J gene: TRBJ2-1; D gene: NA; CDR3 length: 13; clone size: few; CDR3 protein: CSAHGSGVREQFF; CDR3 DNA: TGCAGTGCTCACGGATCAGGGGTTCGGGAGCAGTTCTTC
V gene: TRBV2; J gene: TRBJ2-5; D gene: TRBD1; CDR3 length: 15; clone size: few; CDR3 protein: CARARQTGFLETQYF; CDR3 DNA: TGTGCCAGAGCTCGACAGACAGGGTTCTTAGAGACCCAGTACTTC
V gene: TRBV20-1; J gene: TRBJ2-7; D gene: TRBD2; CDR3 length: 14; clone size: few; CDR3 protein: CSARVGTKVYEQYF; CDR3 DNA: TGCAGTGCTAGAGTTGGGACTAAGGTTTACGAGCAGTACTTC
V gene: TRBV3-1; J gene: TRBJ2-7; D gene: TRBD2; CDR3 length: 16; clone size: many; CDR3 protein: CASSPLSSGGSYEQYF; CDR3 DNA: TGTGCCAGCAGCCCCTTGTCCAGCGGGGGGTCCTACGAGCAGTACTTC
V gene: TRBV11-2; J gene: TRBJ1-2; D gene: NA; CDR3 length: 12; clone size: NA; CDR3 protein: CASSSQSGVGTF; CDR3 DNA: TGTGCCAGCAGCTCACAGTCAGGGGTTGGCACCTTC
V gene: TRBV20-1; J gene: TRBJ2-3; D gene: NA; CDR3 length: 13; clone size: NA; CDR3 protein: CSASVFGTDTQYF; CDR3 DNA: TGCAGTGCTAGCGTCTTTGGCACAGATACGCAGTATTTT